This paragraph covers one T cell receptor (beta chain) sequence. Its specific antigen is unknown. No base quality values were provided; no much bigger clone lies one nucleotide off. Whole blood was collected in K2EDTA tubes by collaborating institutions according to the institutions' own protocols. For TCRbeta analysis, collaborators shipped samples as frozen whole blood, isolated PBMCs, or DNA extracted from either of those sample types. This entry is derived from a study of blood T cell repertoires in COVID-19 (dated by TCRdb to the early 2020s). Regarding the complete study: The collaborator samples originated in the United States, Italy and Spain and spanned the acute and convalescent phases of COVID-19. The material from the prospective study consisted of cDNA or gDNA derived from T cells, B-cell-depleted T cells, or PBMCs. Subjects who had been exposed to COVID-19, were actively infected with it, or had recovered from it provided the deeply sampled blood TCRbeta repertoires that made up the dataset. The repertoires were released in a freely available public database meant as a resource for research on the immune response to SARS-CoV-2. The samples were drawn from the first 160 participants of the ongoing ImmuneRACE study and from roughly 1,300 subjects provided by 6 global collaborators. The sample metadata nearly always contained a de-identified subject ID, COVID-19 status, age in years and sex. HLA class I and class II types, where available, came from metadata supplied by the sample provider rather than from assay-based typing. What the work shows at the level of the full study, not this receptor alone: Clinical and demographic metadata were provided uncurated, with the amount varying by source and participant.

Relative to germline, V is 5 bases shorter and J is 4 bases shorter, with 9 bases between their ends. Based on the germline V gene (reference sequence), the CDR1 and CDR2 sequences are MNHNY and SVGAGI. Measured from the cysteine to the phenylalanine, the CDR3 is 13 residues long. Only the CDR3 region is kept as DNA, spanning 39 bases read in frame from base 1. The immunoSEQ Assay, a bias-controlled multiplex PCR, was used to amplify TCRbeta CDR3 regions from genomic DNA. The study's own analysis went as follows. Nucleated cell counts per sample were estimated from amplification of reference gene primers within the assay. Sequence reads were collapsed and filtered to measure the absolute abundance of every unique TCRbeta CDR3 rearrangement. For each sample, productive Simpson clonality was calculated as the square root of Simpson's diversity index across productive rearrangements. TCRdb re-hosts the immuneACCESS table, in-frame sequences only. Its copies lack some clones; in the studies checked, an unresolved V gene accounts for under half of them, and the cause for the rest is not known. That table is the source of V, J and clone size, and D and trimming were worked out from the DNA. This sample has fewer than 110,000 clones in its table, and 89% of those were observed once. Of the sample, under 5.5% is held by the ten largest clones.

Input material: peripheral blood. This TCR came from a man aged 40-49 years with active or convalescent COVID-19. The V gene is TRBV6-6 and the J gene is TRBJ1-3; the D gene is possibly TRBD1, with 5 bases matching. The encoded CDR3 is CASSRGLGNTIYF. The nucleotides read TGTGCCAGCAGTAGGGGCCTGGGAAACACCATATATTTT.